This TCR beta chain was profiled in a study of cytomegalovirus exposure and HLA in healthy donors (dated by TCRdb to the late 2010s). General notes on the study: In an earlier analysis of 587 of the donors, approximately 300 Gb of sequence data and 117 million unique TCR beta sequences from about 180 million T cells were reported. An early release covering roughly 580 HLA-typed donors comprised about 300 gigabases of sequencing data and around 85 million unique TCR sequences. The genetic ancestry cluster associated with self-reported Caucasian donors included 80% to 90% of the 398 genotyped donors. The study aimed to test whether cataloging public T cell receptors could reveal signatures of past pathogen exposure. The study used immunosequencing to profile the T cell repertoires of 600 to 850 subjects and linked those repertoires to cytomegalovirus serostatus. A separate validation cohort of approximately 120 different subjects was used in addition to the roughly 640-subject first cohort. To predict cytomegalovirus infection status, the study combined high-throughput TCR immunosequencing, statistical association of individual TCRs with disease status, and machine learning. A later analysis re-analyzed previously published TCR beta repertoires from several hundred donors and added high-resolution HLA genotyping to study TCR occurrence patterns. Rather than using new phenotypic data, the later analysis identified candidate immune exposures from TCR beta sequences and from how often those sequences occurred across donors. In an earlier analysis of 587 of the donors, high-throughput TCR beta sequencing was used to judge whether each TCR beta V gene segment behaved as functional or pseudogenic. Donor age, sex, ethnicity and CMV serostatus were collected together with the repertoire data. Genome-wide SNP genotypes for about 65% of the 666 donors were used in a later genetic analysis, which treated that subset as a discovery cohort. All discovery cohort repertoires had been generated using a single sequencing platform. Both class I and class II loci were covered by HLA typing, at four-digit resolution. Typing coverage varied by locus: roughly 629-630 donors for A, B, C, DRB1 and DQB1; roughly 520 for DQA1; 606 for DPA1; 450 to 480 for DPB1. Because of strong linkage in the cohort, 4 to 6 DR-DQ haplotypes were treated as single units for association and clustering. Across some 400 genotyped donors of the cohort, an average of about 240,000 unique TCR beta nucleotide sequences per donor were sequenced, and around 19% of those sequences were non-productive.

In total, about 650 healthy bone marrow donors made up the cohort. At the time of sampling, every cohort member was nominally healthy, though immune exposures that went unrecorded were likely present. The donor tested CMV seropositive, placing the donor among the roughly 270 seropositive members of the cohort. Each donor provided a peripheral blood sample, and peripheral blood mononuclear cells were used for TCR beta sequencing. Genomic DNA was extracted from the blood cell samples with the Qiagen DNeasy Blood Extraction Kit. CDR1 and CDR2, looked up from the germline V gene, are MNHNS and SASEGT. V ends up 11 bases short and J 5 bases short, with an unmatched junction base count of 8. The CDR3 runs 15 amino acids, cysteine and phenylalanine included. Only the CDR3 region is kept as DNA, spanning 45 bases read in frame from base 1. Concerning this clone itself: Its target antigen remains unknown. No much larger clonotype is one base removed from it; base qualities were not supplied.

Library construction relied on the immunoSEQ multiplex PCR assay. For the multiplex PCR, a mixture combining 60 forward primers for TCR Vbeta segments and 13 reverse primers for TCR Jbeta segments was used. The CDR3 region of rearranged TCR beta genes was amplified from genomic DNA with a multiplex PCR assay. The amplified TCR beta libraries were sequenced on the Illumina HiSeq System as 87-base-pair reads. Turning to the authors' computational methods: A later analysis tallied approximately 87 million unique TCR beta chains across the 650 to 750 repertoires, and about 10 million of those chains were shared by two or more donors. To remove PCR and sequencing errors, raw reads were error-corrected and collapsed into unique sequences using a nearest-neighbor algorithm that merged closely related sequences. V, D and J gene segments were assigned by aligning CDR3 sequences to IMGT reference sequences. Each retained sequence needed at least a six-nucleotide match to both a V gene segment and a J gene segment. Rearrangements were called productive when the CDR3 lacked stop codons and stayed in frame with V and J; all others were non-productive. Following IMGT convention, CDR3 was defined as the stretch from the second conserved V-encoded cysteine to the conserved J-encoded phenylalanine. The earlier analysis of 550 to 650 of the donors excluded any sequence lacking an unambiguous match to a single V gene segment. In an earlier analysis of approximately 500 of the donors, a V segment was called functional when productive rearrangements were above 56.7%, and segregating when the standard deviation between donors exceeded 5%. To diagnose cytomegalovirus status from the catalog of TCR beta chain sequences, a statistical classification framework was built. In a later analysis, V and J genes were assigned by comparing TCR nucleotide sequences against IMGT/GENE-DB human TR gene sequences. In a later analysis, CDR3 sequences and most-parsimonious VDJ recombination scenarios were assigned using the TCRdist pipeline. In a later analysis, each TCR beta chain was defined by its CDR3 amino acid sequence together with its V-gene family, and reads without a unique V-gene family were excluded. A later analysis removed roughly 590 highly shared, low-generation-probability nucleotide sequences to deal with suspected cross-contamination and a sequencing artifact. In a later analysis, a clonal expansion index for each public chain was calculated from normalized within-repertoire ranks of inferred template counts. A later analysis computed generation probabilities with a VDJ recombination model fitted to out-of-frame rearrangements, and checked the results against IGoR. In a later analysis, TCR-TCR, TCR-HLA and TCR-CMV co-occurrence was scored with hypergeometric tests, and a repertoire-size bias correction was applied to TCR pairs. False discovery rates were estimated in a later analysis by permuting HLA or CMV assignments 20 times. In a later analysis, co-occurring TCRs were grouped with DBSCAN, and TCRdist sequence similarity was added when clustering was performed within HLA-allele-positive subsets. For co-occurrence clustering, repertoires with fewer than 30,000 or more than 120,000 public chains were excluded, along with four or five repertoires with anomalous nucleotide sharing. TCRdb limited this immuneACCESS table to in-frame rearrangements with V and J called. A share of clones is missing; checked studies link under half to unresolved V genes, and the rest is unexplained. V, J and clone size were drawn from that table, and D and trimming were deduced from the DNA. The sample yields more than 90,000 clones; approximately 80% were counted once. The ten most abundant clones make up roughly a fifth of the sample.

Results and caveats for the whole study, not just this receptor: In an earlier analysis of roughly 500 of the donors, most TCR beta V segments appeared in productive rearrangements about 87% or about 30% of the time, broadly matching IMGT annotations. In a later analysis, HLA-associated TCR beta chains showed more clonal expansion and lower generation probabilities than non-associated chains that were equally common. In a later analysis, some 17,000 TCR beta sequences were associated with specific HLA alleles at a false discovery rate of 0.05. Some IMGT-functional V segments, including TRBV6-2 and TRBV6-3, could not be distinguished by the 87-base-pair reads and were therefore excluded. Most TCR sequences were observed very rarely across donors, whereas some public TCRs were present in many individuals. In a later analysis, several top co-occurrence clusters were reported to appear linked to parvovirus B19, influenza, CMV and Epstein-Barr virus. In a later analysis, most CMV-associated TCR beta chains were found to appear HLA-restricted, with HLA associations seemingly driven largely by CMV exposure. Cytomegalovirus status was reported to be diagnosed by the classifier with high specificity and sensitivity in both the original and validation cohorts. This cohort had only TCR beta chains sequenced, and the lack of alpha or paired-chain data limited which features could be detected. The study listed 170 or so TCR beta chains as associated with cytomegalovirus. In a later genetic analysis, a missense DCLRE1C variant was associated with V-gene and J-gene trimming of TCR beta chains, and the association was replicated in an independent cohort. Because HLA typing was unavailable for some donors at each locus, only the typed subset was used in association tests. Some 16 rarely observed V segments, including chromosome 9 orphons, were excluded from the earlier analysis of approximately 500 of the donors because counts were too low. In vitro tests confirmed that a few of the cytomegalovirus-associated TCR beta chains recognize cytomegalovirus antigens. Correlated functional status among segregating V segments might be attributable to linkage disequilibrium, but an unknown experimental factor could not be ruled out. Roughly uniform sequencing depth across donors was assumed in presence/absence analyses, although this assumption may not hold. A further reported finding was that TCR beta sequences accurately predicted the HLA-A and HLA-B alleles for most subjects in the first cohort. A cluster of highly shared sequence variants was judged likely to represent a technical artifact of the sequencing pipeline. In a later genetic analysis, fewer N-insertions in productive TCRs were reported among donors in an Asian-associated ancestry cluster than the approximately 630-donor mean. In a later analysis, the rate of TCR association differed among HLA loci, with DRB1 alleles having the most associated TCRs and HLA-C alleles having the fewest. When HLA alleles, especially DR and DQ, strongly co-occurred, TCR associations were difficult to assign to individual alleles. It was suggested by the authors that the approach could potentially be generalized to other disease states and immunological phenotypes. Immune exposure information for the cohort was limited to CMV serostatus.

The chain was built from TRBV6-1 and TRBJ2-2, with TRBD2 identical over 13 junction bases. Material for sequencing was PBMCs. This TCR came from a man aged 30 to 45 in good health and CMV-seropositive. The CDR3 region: CAADLTSGGTGELFF. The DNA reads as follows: TGTGCCGCCGACCTGACTAGCGGGGGGACCGGGGAGCTGTTTTTT.